Below are 30 T cell receptor beta chains sequenced from a single sample in a study of cytomegalovirus exposure and HLA in healthy donors. PCR involved 60 Vbeta and 13 Jbeta primers. Measured with immunoSEQ multiplex PCR; TCRdb has only the in-frame clones, and not every one. This sample's table reports some 110,000 clones. The material sequenced was PBMCs. The receptors come from a man aged 25-40 years in good health and CMV-seronegative.

The V gene is TRBV7-9, the J gene TRBJ2-5, with 7 bases identical to TRBD2. From germline, CDR1 is SEHNR and CDR2 FQNEAQ (reference sequence). Trimming cost V 5 bases and J 1 base; bases outside gene matches: 13. The CDR3 totals 17 residues. CDR3 residues: CASSVERGGGGQETQYF. DNA for the CDR3: TGTGCCAGCAGCGTAGAGAGGGGCGGGGGAGGCCAAGAGACCCAGTACTTC.

The chain links TRBV10-3 to TRBJ1-5; D is unresolved. This CDR3 has 13 amino acids. V lost 6 bases and J lost 5, with 11 bases in between. The germline gives CDR1 ENHRY, CDR2 SYGVKD. As DNA, the CDR3 is TGTGCCATCAGAGGCCAGGAGGATCAGCCCCAGCATTTT. Its translation is CAIRGQEDQPQHF.

This sequence joins TRBV13 and TRBJ2-1, with 8 bases that match TRBD2. Germline loops: CDR1 PRHDT, CDR2 FYEKMQ (reference sequence). The CDR3 contains 16 residues. V lost 0 bases to trimming and J lost 6 bases; unmatched junction nucleotides: 7. CDR3 bases: TGTGCCAGCAGCTTAGGCGGGGCGGGGGGTATCAATGAGCAGTTCTTC. It is translated as CASSLGGAGGINEQFF.

The rearrangement links TRBV11-2 to TRBJ2-3, with D perhaps matching TRBD2 (7 bases). CDR1 is SGHAT and CDR2 is FQNNGV in the germline V gene. Trimming removed 5 bases from V and 3 bases from J, with 15 bases in between. This CDR3 has 15 residues. The CDR3 region has the DNA TGTGCCAGCAGCCCGTGGGAGGGGGGTACAGATACGCAGTATTTT. This translates into CASSPWEGGTDTQYF.

This sequence joins TRBV27 and TRBJ2-3; 9 positions agree with TRBD1. This CDR3 has 17 amino acids. Germline-derived CDR1 and CDR2 are MNHEY and SMNVEV (reference sequence). V shed 2 bases and J 3 bases; nucleotides not matched to a gene: 9. CDR3 region: CASSLLQGASWTDTQYF. CDR3 nucleotide sequence: TGTGCCAGCAGTTTACTACAGGGGGCTAGTTGGACAGATACGCAGTATTTT.

V usage is TRBV7-3 and J usage is TRBJ2-1; maybe TRBD1 (5 bases). Germline-derived CDR1 and CDR2 are SGHTA and FQGTGA. Deletions cut 2 bases from V and 0 bases from J, with 8 bases between. The CDR3 runs to 15 residues. This CDR3 is CASSLQGSSYNEQFF. The CDR3 bases are TGTGCCAGCAGCTTACAGGGAAGCTCCTACAATGAGCAGTTCTTC.

The V gene is TRBV11-3, the J gene TRBJ1-6; TRBD1 matches at 7 bases. Germline loops: CDR1 SGHNT, CDR2 YENEEA. The ends lost 5 bases at V and 8 bases at J; junction bases unmatched: 3. The CDR3 extends over 13 amino acids. This chain's CDR3 is CASSNDRDSPLHF. CDR3 coding DNA: TGTGCCAGCAGCAACGACAGGGATTCACCCCTCCACTTT. The whole variable domain, remainder taken from reference TRBV11-3 and TRBJ1-6, is EAGVVQSPRYKIIEKKQPVAFWCNPISGHNTLYWYLQNLGQGPELLIRYENEEAVDDSQLPKDRFSAERLKGVDSTLKIQPAELGDSAVYLCASSNDRDSPLHFGNGTRLTVT.

The chain joins TRBV5-1 to TRBJ2-6, with a tentative D call TRBD1 (6 bases). The germline gives CDR1 SGHRS, CDR2 YFSETQ. The CDR3 has 15 amino acids. The V and J ends lost 2 bases and 1 base respectively, with 7 bases between them. The chain's CDR3 is CASSLQGSGANVLTF. Written as DNA, the CDR3 is TGCGCCAGCAGCTTACAGGGATCTGGGGCCAACGTCCTGACTTTC.

This chain connects TRBV5-1 to TRBJ1-1; weak D call: TRBD1 (5 bases). The length of the CDR3 is 13 residues. Germline values: CDR1 SGHRS, CDR2 YFSETQ. The V gene lost 7 bases and the J gene lost 6 bases, with 16 bases spanning the gap. The CDR3 protein is CASGAGISPEAFF. The CDR3 DNA reads TGCGCCAGCGGGGCTGGGATTTCACCTGAAGCTTTCTTT.

The V gene is TRBV7-6, the J gene TRBJ2-2; 7 nucleotides align to TRBD1. Germline V gives CDR1 SGHVS, CDR2 FNYEAQ. This CDR3 contains 17 residues. The ends lost 0 bases at V and 7 bases at J; junction bases unmatched: 11. The CDR3 DNA reads TGTGCCAGCAGCTTAGCGTCAGGGGGTCTCATAGTCGGGGAGCTGTTTTTT. It specifies CASSLASGGLIVGELFF.

This chain connects TRBV5-1 to TRBJ2-7; 9 bases agree with TRBD1. CDR3 size: 14 residues. Germline CDR1 SGHRS, CDR2 YFSETQ. The V gene end was trimmed by 7 bases and the J gene end by 1 base; junction bases not matched to a gene: 6. CDR3 DNA: TGCGCCAGCTCTGGGACAGGGCCTTCCTACGAGCAGTACTTC. Encoded protein: CASSGTGPSYEQYF.

The CDR3: CASRTGDQPQHF. The CDR3, as DNA: TGTGCCAGCAGGACAGGGGATCAGCCCCAGCATTTT. The chain is built from TRBV7-9 and TRBJ1-5; the match to TRBD1 covers 8 bases. This CDR3 is 12 amino acids long. CDR1 and CDR2 from the germline V gene are SEHNR and FQNEAQ (reference sequence). J lost 5 bases, V lost 6 bases, and 0 bases had no gene match.

For the CDR3, the DNA is TGTGCCAGCAGCCGAGCCGACAGTCAAGAGACCCAGTACTTC. As protein: CASSRADSQETQYF. This chain links TRBV5-5 with TRBJ2-5, with D tentatively TRBD1 (5 bases). This CDR3 has 14 amino acids. The V gene lost 4 bases and the J gene lost 2 bases, with 12 bases spanning the gap. Germline-derived CDR1 and CDR2 are SGHKS and YYEKEE (reference sequence).

The chain carries TRBV30 and TRBJ1-2, with 8 bases fitting TRBD1. The trim removed 2 bases at V and 2 bases at J, leaving 4 bases unmatched. The germline gives CDR1 GTSNPN, CDR2 SVGIG (reference sequence). The CDR3 spans 14 residues. The CDR3 loop is CAWSQGAPNYGYTF. The CDR3 DNA is TGTGCCTGGAGTCAGGGGGCGCCAAACTATGGCTACACCTTC.

This rearrangement joins TRBV7-9 to TRBJ1-4; D call uncertain. From germline, CDR1 is SEHNR and CDR2 FQNEAQ (reference sequence). The CDR3 consists of 14 residues. V gave up 1 base and J gave up 7 bases, with 10 bases separating them. Here the CDR3 DNA reads TGTGCCAGCAGCTTAGAGAGTTATGGTGAAAAACTGTTTTTT. This gives the protein CASSLESYGEKLFF.

The chain employs TRBV7-8 and TRBJ2-3, with 11 bases lining up with TRBD2. The CDR3 length is 16 residues. V lost 2 bases to trimming and J lost 3 bases; unmatched junction nucleotides: 4. CDR1 is SGHVS, CDR2 FQNEAQ, per germline. This CDR3 reads CASSLLAGGRTDTQYF. CDR3 coding DNA: TGTGCCAGCAGCTTACTAGCGGGGGGACGAACAGATACGCAGTATTTT.

The chain recombines TRBV7-7 with TRBJ2-5; 10 bases agree with TRBD2. The germline V gene has CDR1 SSHAT and CDR2 FNYEAQ (reference sequence). Trimming cost V 5 bases and J 1 base; bases outside gene matches: 1. The CDR3 length is 14 residues. The CDR3 bases are TGTGCCAGCAGCCGGACTAGCGGCCAAGAGACCCAGTACTTC. Translating it yields CASSRTSGQETQYF.

The V gene is TRBV18, the J gene TRBJ1-3; D not resolved. Trimming stripped 2 bases from V and 0 bases from J, with 8 bases between. The CDR3 is made up of 15 amino acids. The germline V gene has CDR1 KGHSH and CDR2 LQKENI. CDR3 nucleotide sequence: TGTGCCAGCTCACCAGAGGCGAGCTCTGGAAACACCATATATTTT. Its translation: CASSPEASSGNTIYF.

The rearrangement links TRBV18 to TRBJ2-2, with D perhaps matching TRBD1 (5 bases). The CDR3 is 14 residues long. From germline, CDR1 is KGHSH and CDR2 LQKENI. The V end was cut by 3 bases, the J end by 6 bases, with 11 bases between. CDR3 nucleotides: TGTGCCAGCTCACCGGGGCCCGCCTCCGGGGAGCTGTTTTTT. This gives the protein CASSPGPASGELFF.

The chain has TRBV19 and TRBJ2-1; no reliable D call. V was shortened by 2 bases and J by 4 bases, with 9 bases between the two germline ends. This CDR3 comprises 14 residues. In germline, CDR1 is LNHDA, CDR2 SQIVND (reference sequence). CDR3 nucleotide sequence: TGTGCCAGTAGTATAACCGACTGGTACAATGAGCAGTTCTTC. It is translated as CASSITDWYNEQFF.

The rearrangement links TRBV27 to TRBJ2-2, with D possibly matching TRBD2 (5 bases). In germline, CDR1 is MNHEY, CDR2 SMNVEV (reference sequence). The V gene lost 1 base and the J gene lost 6 bases, with 15 bases spanning the gap. This CDR3 comprises 16 residues. The CDR3: CASSLFGVGEAGELFF. The CDR3 bases are TGTGCCAGCAGTTTATTCGGGGTGGGAGAGGCCGGGGAGCTGTTTTTT.

The rearrangement uses TRBV7-8 and TRBJ1-2; 11 bases map to TRBD1. V was pared by 5 bases and J by 7 bases, with 12 bases of the junction left unmatched. The CDR3 runs to 16 residues. CDR1 is SGHVS, CDR2 FQNEAQ, per germline. The CDR3 coding sequence is TGTGCCAGCAGCAACCGGACGGACAGGGGGCGGTCTGGCTACACCTTC. This codes for CASSNRTDRGRSGYTF.

The V and J genes are TRBV30 and TRBJ1-1; D might be TRBD1 (6 bases). Germline CDR1 and CDR2: GTSNPN and SVGIG (reference sequence). This CDR3 spans 13 amino acids. V shed 5 bases and J shed 3 bases, with 13 bases lying between them. CDR3 amino acids: CAWRNRADTEAFF. CDR3 DNA sequence: TGTGCCTGGCGAAACAGGGCGGACACTGAAGCTTTCTTT.

V and J are TRBV7-9 and TRBJ2-7, with a tentative D call TRBD1 (6 bases). The CDR3 covers 18 residues. The germline V gene encodes CDR1 SEHNR and CDR2 FQNEAQ (reference sequence). The ends were cut back, 5 bases at V and 1 base at J, with 24 bases in the middle. CDR3 DNA sequence: TGTGCCAGCAGCACGAGAGATCCGACAGGCCCACTTTCCTACGAGCAGTACTTC. Translating it yields CASSTRDPTGPLSYEQYF.

The chain carries TRBV7-2 and TRBJ1-4, with 11 bases that match TRBD1. Per germline, CDR1 SGHTA and CDR2 FQGNSA. The CDR3 covers 16 residues. Losses at the gene ends were 5 bases for V and 7 bases for J; bases not matched to a gene: 9. CDR3 DNA: TGTGCCAGCAGCGGACAGGGGGCCCGTATTGGTGAAAAACTGTTTTTT. It encodes CASSGQGARIGEKLFF.

V usage is TRBV11-2 and J usage is TRBJ2-2; D is perhaps TRBD2 (6 bases). V was clipped by 0 bases and J by 6 bases, with 11 bases between them. This CDR3 has 15 residues. The germline V gene encodes CDR1 SGHAT and CDR2 FQNNGV. The CDR3 loop reads CASSLDSRRAGELFF. The CDR3 DNA follows: TGTGCCAGCAGCTTAGATTCGCGGAGGGCCGGGGAGCTGTTTTTT.

The CDR3 sequence: CASSQDAGEGSPLHF. The CDR3 region has the DNA TGTGCCAGCAGCCAAGATGCGGGGGAAGGCTCACCCCTCCACTTT. V is TRBV4-2 and J is TRBJ1-6, with D tentatively TRBD1 (5 bases). CDR3 size: 15 residues. Trimming cost V 0 bases and J 10 bases, with 13 bases left between them. Germline V gene sequence: CDR1 LGHNA, CDR2 YNFKEQ.

The V gene is TRBV19, the J gene TRBJ2-1, with D maybe TRBD2 (5 bases). Trimming stripped 2 bases from V and 7 bases from J, with 9 bases between. Germline CDR1 is LNHDA and CDR2 is SQIVND (reference sequence). The CDR3 is 13 residues long. In DNA, the CDR3 is TGTGCCAGTAGTATAAGCGGTCGGAATGAGCAGTTCTTC. Translation gives CASSISGRNEQFF.

The genes are TRBV27 and TRBJ2-7, with 8 bases aligning to TRBD1. J was trimmed by 0 bases and V by 6 bases; bases with no gene match: 7. The V gene's germline CDR1 is MNHEY and CDR2 SMNVEV (reference sequence). This CDR3 spans 15 amino acids. CDR3 loop: CASSRTGWGSYEQYF. CDR3 DNA sequence: TGTGCCAGCAGCCGGACAGGGTGGGGCTCCTACGAGCAGTACTTC.

V and J are TRBV5-4 and TRBJ2-3; D not resolved. Trimming shortened V by 0 bases and J by 6 bases, and 14 bases separated the two germline ends. Germline V gene lookup returns CDR1 SGHNT and CDR2 YYREEE (reference sequence). The CDR3 has 15 amino acids. Here the CDR3 reads CASSLDGSEWDTQYF. The CDR3 DNA follows: TGTGCCAGCAGCTTGGACGGGTCGGAGTGGGATACGCAGTATTTT.